This TCR beta chain was identified in a study of T cells in Graves' hyperthyroidism and ophthalmopathy. The source material, RNA transcripts, was used to amplify TCR beta CDR3 regions. A first-round RT-PCR of the TCR CDR3 used the HTBI primer set. TCRdb itself ran the multiplex PCR reads through MiXCR, one entry per CDR3 protein. The repertoire has a few hundred thousand distinct CDR3 sequences, approximately 17% of them found once; the top ten carry 17%. This clonotype showed up just a few times. Its matching antigen is unknown. Points from the study as a whole: Most clonotypes expanded in the thyroid (above 0.001) were also present in blood.

Disease duration was under 3 months in the ophthalmopathy patients, who also had a Clinical Activity Score of at least 3 and a NOSPECS grade of at least 4. The study based diagnoses on clinical symptoms, serum thyroxine and TRAb, thyroid ultrasound and orbital computed tomography. CDR1 and CDR2 from the germline V gene are MNHEY and SMNVEV (reference sequence). V shed 2 bases and J shed 3 bases, with 19 bases lying between them. The CDR3 sequence is 18 residues long. The sample taken for sequencing was blood. The rearrangement joins TRBV27 to TRBJ2-2; D not certain. The sequence was collected from a woman aged 18-29 years with Graves' ophthalmopathy. This CDR3 is CASSLDPPRVADTGELFF. CDR3 nucleotide sequence: TGTGCCAGCAGTTTAGACCCCCCTCGCGTAGCCGACACCGGGGAGCTGTTTTTT.